These 20 T cell receptor beta chains were sequenced from one sample in a study of CD8+ T cells in alopecia areata. Treatment noted: oral pan-JAK inhibitor, 5-10 mg twice daily. RNA extraction was followed by reverse transcription into cDNA, which acted as the sequencing template. Libraries were prepared by immunoSEQ multiplex PCR; TCRdb keeps only in-frame clonotypes and omits some of them. The sample includes roughly 99,000 clones, about 83% of them seen just once. This material consisted of CD8+ T cells sorted from blood, taken at week 24, from a patient treated with tofacitinib. The receptors were sampled from a human donor with alopecia areata.

The chain employs TRBV14 and TRBJ2-7; D unclear. The CDR3 is 15 residues long. V shed 0 bases and J shed 2 bases, with 11 bases lying between them. Germline CDR1 is SGHDN and CDR2 is FVKESK. CDR3 DNA sequence: TGTGCCAGCAGCCAAGATCGTGGCAGACCCTACGAGCAGTACTTC. It yields the protein CASSQDRGRPYEQYF.

The chain employs TRBV4-1 and TRBJ2-7; TRBD1 might be the D (5 bases). Looked up from germline, CDR1 is MGHRA and CDR2 is YSYEKL. The CDR3 is 15 residues long. The V gene lost 0 bases and the J gene lost 5 bases, with 14 bases spanning the gap. This chain's CDR3 is CASSQEGREVNEQYF. The CDR3 nucleotides read TGCGCCAGCAGCCAAGAGGGCAGGGAAGTGAACGAGCAGTACTTC.

The chain employs TRBV18 and TRBJ2-5; 8 nucleotides agree with TRBD1. The J call may be in error: the DNA end matches TRBJ2-7 better. Germline V gives CDR1 KGHSH, CDR2 LQKENI. CDR3 length: 16 amino acids. The CDR3 spells CASSPSSGTGAYEQYF. The CDR3 nucleotides read TGTGCCAGCTCACCGTCGTCCGGGACAGGAGCCTACGAGCAGTACTTC.

This clone was seen more than once but under ten times. The chain recombines TRBV4-1 with TRBJ2-4; no definite D call. V was trimmed by 0 bases and J by 1 base, leaving 7 bases between them. CDR3 length: 15 residues. In germline, CDR1 is MGHRA, CDR2 YSYEKL. The CDR3 spells CASSQEGRAKNIQYF. The CDR3 DNA is TGCGCCAGCAGCCAAGAAGGTCGGGCCAAAAACATTCAGTACTTC.

This clone has just one count. The chain carries TRBV29-1 and TRBJ2-5; D is unresolved. From germline, CDR1 is SQVTM and CDR2 ANQGSEA. V lost 7 bases to trimming and J lost 5 bases, with 17 bases between them. The CDR3 is made up of 13 amino acids. CDR3 coding DNA: TGCAGCGCTCCCCCCGAGGTTGGGGAGACCCAGTACTTC. It codes for CSAPPEVGETQYF.

This clone appeared a single time. The rearrangement joins TRBV27 to TRBJ2-2; 12 nucleotides agree with TRBD1. J was trimmed by 8 bases and V by 3 bases; bases with no gene match: 13. Germline lookup yields CDR1 MNHEY and CDR2 SMNVEV (reference sequence). The CDR3 extends over 18 amino acids. The chain's CDR3 is CASSLLPGQGAGWGELFF. Written as DNA, the CDR3 is TGTGCCAGCAGTTTGCTTCCGGGACAGGGGGCCGGTTGGGGGGAGCTGTTTTTT.

The chain uses TRBV27 and TRBJ2-7; TRBD2 might be the D (5 bases). The CDR3 sequence is 16 residues long. Trimming took 4 bases from V and 2 from J, leaving 18 bases between them. Germline V gene sequence: CDR1 MNHEY, CDR2 SMNVEV (reference sequence). CDR3 bases: TGTGCCAGCAGTTCCTCCGAAGAGGGCGGACCCTACGAGCAGTACTTC. Translation gives CASSSSEEGGPYEQYF.

The count of this clone is one. This chain links TRBV7-2 with TRBJ2-3; 9 bases are shared with TRBD2. Trimming at V came to 1 base and at J to 2 bases, leaving 4 bases not matched to a gene. Germline CDR1 reads SGHTA; CDR2 reads FQGNSA. This CDR3 contains 16 residues. CDR3 DNA sequence: TGTGCCAGCAGCTTAGAAGCGGGGGGTTCCACAGATACGCAGTATTTT. Translated, it gives CASSLEAGGSTDTQYF.

This clone has a handful of counts. This chain uses TRBV27 with TRBJ2-5, with TRBD2 matching 14 bases. Near its end, the DNA agrees better with TRBJ2-7, so the J call may be wrong. The CDR3 sequence is 19 residues long. Germline CDR1 is MNHEY and CDR2 is SMNVEV (reference sequence). The CDR3 loop is CASSLRGTSGGPGALEQYF. The DNA of the CDR3 is TGTGCCAGCAGTTTACGAGGGACTAGCGGGGGACCCGGGGCTCTCGAGCAGTACTTC.

The chain links TRBV7-8 to TRBJ2-7, with 7 bases fitting TRBD1. Germline loops: CDR1 SGHVS, CDR2 FQNEAQ. The trim removed 3 bases at V and 0 bases at J, leaving 5 bases unmatched. The CDR3 runs 15 residues. Written as DNA, the CDR3 is TGTGCCAGCAGCTTGACAGGGATGACCTCCTACGAGCAGTACTTC. It translates to CASSLTGMTSYEQYF.

The chain couples TRBV19 to TRBJ2-5, with 10 nucleotides matching TRBD2. The ends lost 6 bases at V and 7 bases at J; junction bases unmatched: 8. The CDR3 consists of 14 residues. Germline V lookup: CDR1 LNHDA, CDR2 SQIVND (reference sequence). The DNA for the CDR3 is TGTGCCAGTAGCACGACTAGCGGGCTACCGACCCAGTACTTC. Translating it yields CASSTTSGLPTQYF. The variable domain in full, completed from reference TRBV19 and TRBJ2-5, reads DGGITQSPKYLFRKEGQNVTLSCEQNLNHDAMYWYRQDPGQGLRLIYYSQIVNDFQKGDIAEGYSVSREKKESFPLTVTSAQKNPTAFYLCASSTTSGLPTQYFGPGTRLLVL.

V usage is TRBV7-9 and J usage is TRBJ2-1; D unclear. V shed 5 bases and J shed 2 bases, with 10 bases lying between them. The germline CDR1 and CDR2 sequences are SEHNR and FQNEAQ (reference sequence). CDR3 length equals 14 residues. CDR3: CASSRFGAYNEQFF. The CDR3 region has the DNA TGTGCCAGCAGCCGTTTTGGGGCCTACAATGAGCAGTTCTTC.

The sample holds one count of this clone. The gene calls are TRBV15 and TRBJ2-1, with unresolved D. This CDR3 has 15 residues. CDR1 is LNHNV and CDR2 is YYDKDF in the germline V gene (reference sequence). V was clipped by 1 base and J by 5 bases, with 12 bases between them. Here the CDR3 DNA reads TGTGCCACCAGCAGAGGTGGGAAATCCGACAATGAGCAGTTCTTC. It translates to CATSRGGKSDNEQFF. Together with reference TRBV15 and TRBJ2-1, the CDR3 gives the full variable domain: DAMVIQNPRYQVTQFGKPVTLSCSQTLNHNVMYWYQQKSSQAPKLLFHYYDKDFNNEADTPDNFQSRRPNTSFCFLDIRSPGLGDTAMYLCATSRGGKSDNEQFFGPGTRLTVL.

The sample holds a few counts of this clone. The chain joins TRBV4-1 to TRBJ2-7; TRBD1 aligns across 10 bases. Trimming cost V 1 base and J 6 bases; bases outside gene matches: 9. This CDR3 is 16 amino acids long. Germline V gives CDR1 MGHRA, CDR2 YSYEKL. The CDR3 loop reads CASSQAWTGGGSEQYF. The CDR3 nucleotides are TGCGCCAGCAGCCAAGCCTGGACAGGGGGAGGTTCCGAGCAGTACTTC.

The J gene is TRBJ2-2, the V gene TRBV4-1, with D uncertain. The CDR3 length is 15 residues. Germline CDR1 MGHRA, CDR2 YSYEKL. V was clipped by 3 bases and J by 2 bases, with 10 bases between them. In DNA form, the CDR3 reads TGCGCCAGCAGCCAGCCTACAGTTAACACCGGGGAGCTGTTTTTT. It specifies CASSQPTVNTGELFF.

The chain has TRBV9 and TRBJ1-3; 12 bases map to TRBD1. The germline V gene has CDR1 SGDLS and CDR2 YYNGEE. There are 15 residues in the CDR3. V was pared by 5 bases and J by 4 bases, with 4 bases of the junction left unmatched. The CDR3 DNA reads TGTGCCAGCAGTCCCGGGACAGGGGGCGGAAACACCATATATTTT. Protein sequence: CASSPGTGGGNTIYF.

This clone was seen just once. The V and J genes are TRBV18 and TRBJ2-5, with D uncertain. CDR3 length: 13 amino acids. V was pared by 2 bases and J by 4 bases, with 8 bases between. CDR1 and CDR2 from the germline V gene are KGHSH and LQKENI. CDR3 protein: CASSPGIRETQYF. In DNA form, the CDR3 reads TGTGCCAGCTCACCAGGAATTCGAGAGACCCAGTACTTC.

This clone was counted between two and nine times. V gene TRBV7-2 combines with J gene TRBJ1-2, with D tentatively TRBD1 (6 bases). V lost 1 base and J 3 bases, leaving 9 bases between the germline ends. CDR3 length: 14 residues. In germline, CDR1 is SGHTA, CDR2 FQGNSA. The CDR3 here is CASSLEDSYYGYTF. The CDR3 coding sequence is TGTGCCAGCAGCTTAGAGGACAGCTACTATGGCTACACCTTC.

The CDR3 protein is CASSRDGSTYEQYF. CDR3 bases: TGTGCCAGCAGCCGGGACGGATCCACCTACGAGCAGTACTTC. This chain joins TRBV7-9 and TRBJ2-7; the D call may be TRBD1 or TRBD2 (5 bases each). The V end was cut by 5 bases, the J end by 2 bases, with 13 bases between. The CDR3 loop spans 14 amino acids. The germline gives CDR1 SEHNR, CDR2 FQNEAQ (reference sequence).

The chain links TRBV6-5 to TRBJ2-7; D remains ambiguous. Trimming pared 6 bases from V and 2 bases from J, leaving 14 bases between. The CDR3 totals 14 residues. The V gene's germline CDR1 is MNHEY and CDR2 SVGAGI. CDR3: CASRGLVYAYEQYF. The DNA for the CDR3 is TGTGCCAGCAGGGGGTTAGTCTACGCCTACGAGCAGTACTTC.